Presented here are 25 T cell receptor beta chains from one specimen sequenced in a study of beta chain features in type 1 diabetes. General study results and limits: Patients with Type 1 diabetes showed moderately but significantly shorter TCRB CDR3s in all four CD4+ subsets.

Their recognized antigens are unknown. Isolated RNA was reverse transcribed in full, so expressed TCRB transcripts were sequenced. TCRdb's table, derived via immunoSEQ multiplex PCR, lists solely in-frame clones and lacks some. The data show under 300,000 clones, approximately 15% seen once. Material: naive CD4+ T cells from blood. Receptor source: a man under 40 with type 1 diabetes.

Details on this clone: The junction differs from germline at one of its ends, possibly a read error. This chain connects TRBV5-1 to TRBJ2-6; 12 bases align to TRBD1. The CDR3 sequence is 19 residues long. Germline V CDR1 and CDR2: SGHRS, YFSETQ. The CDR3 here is CASSLAGTGGASGANVLTF. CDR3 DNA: TGCGCCAGCAGTTTGGCCGGGACAGGGGGCGCATCAGGGGCCAACGTCCTGACTTTC.

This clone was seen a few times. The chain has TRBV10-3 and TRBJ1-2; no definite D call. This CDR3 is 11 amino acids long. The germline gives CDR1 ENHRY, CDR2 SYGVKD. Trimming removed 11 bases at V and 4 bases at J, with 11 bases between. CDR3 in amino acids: CAVGHSYGYTF. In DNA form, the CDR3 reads TGTGCCGTAGGCCACAGCTATGGCTACACCTTC.

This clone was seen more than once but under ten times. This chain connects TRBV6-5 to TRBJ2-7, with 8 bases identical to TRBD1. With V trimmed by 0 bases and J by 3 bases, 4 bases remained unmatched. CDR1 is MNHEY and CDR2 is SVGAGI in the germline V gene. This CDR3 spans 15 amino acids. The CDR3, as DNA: TGTGCCAGCAGTTACTCGAGGGGGACAGGCTACGAGCAGTACTTC. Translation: CASSYSRGTGYEQYF.

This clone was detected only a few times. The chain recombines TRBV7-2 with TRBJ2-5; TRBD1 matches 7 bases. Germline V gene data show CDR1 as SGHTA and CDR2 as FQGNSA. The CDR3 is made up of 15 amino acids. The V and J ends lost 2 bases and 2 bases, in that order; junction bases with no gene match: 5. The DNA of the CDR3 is TGTGCCAGCAGCTTACGACAGGGTACTCAAGAGACCCAGTACTTC. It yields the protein CASSLRQGTQETQYF. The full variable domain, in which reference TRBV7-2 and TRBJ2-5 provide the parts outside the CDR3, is GAGVSQSPSNKVTEKGKDVELRCDPISGHTALYWYRQSLGQGLEFLIYFQGNSAPDKSGLPSDRFSAERTGGSVSTLTIQRTQQEDSAVYLCASSLRQGTQETQYFGPGTRLLVL.

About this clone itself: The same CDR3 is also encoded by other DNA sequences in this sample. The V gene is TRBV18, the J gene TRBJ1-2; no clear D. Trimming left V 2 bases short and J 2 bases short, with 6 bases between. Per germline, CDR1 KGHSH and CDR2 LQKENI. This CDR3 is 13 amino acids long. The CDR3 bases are TGTGCCAGCTCACCAGGCGGGAACTATGGCTACACCTTC. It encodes CASSPGGNYGYTF.

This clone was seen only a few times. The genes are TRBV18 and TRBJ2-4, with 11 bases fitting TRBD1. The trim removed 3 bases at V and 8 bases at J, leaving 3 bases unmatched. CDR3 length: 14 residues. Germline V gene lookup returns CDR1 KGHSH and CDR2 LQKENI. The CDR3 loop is CASSPGQGVDIQYF. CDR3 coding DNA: TGTGCCAGCTCACCGGGACAGGGGGTGGACATTCAGTACTTC.

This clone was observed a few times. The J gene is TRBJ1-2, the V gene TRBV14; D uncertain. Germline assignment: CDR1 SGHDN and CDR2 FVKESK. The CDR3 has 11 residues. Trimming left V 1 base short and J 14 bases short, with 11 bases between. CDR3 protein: CASSQGSVRTF. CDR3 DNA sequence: TGTGCCAGCAGCCAAGGGAGCGTGAGAACCTTC.

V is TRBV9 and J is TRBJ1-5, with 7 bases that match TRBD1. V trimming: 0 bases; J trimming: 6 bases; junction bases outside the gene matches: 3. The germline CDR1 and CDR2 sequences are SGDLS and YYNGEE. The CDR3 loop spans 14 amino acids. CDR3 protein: CASSVGRGSQPQHF. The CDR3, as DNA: TGTGCCAGCAGCGTAGGCAGGGGGAGTCAGCCCCAGCATTTT.

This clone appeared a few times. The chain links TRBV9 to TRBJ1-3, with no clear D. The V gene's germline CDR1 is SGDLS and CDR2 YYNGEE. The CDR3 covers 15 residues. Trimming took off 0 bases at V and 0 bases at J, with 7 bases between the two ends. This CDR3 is CASSVDNFSGNTIYF. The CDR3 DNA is TGTGCCAGCAGCGTAGATAACTTCTCTGGAAACACCATATATTTT.

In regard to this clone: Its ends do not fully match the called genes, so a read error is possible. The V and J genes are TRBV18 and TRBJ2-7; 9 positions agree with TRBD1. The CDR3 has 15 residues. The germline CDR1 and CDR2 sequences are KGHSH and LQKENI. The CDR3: CASSAPGTGTYEQYF. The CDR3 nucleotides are TGTGCCAGCTCAGCACCCGGGACAGGGACCTACGAGCAGTACTTC.

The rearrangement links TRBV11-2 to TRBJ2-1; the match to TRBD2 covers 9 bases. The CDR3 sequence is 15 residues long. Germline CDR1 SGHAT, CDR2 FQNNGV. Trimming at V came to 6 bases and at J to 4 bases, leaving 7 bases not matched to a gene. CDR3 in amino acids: CASRSAGGYYNEQFF. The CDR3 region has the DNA TGTGCCAGCAGGTCAGCGGGAGGCTATTACAATGAGCAGTTCTTC.

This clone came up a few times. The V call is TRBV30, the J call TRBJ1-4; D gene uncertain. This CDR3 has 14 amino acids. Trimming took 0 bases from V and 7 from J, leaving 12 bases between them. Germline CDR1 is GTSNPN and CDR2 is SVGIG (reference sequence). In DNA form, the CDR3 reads TGTGCCTGGAGTGTCCCCCCCGGTGGTGAAAAACTGTTTTTT. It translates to CAWSVPPGGEKLFF.

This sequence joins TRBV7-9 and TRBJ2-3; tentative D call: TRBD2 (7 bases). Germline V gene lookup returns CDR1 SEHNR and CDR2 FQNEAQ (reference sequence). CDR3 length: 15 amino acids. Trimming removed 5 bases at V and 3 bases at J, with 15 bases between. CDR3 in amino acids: CASSNGGLRTDTQYF. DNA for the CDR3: TGTGCCAGCAGCAACGGGGGGCTCAGAACAGATACGCAGTATTTT.

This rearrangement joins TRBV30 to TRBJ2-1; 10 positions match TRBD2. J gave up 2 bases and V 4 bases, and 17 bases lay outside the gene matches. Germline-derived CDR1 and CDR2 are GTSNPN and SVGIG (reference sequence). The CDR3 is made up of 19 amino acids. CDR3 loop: CAWTPGGGSGRAAYNEQFF. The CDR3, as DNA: TGTGCCTGGACCCCGGGCGGGGGCAGCGGGAGGGCCGCCTACAATGAGCAGTTCTTC.

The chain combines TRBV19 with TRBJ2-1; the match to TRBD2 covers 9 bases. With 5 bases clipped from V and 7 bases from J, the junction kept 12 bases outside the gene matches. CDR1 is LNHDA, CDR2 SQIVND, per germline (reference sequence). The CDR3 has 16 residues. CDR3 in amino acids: CASSGREGLTGNEQFF. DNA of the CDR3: TGTGCCAGTAGTGGGCGGGAGGGCCTTACGGGGAATGAGCAGTTCTTC.

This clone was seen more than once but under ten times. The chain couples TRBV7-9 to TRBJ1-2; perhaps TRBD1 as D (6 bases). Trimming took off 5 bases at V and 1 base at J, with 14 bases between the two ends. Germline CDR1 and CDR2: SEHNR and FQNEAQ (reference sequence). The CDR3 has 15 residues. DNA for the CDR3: TGTGCCAGCAGCCTAGGGGGGGAGAGTAACTATGGCTACACCTTC. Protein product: CASSLGGESNYGYTF.

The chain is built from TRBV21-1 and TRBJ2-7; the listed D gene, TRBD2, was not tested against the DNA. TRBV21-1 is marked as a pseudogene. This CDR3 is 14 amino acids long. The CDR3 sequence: CASSREGWTYEQYF. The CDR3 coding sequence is TGTGCCAGCTCCAGGGAGGGGTGGACCTACGAGCAGTACTTC.

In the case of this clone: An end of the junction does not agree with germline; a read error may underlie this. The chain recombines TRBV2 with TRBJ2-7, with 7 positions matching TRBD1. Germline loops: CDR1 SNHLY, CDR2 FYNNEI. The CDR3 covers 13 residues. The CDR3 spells CASSVVDRADSRF. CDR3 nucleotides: TGTGCCAGCAGTGTAGTAGACAGGGCAGACTCGCGGTTC.

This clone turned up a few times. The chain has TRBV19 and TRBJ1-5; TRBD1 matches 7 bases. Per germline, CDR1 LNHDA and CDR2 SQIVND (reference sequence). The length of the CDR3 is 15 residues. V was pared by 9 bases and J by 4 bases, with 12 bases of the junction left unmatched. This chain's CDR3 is CASKQGPMQNQPQHF. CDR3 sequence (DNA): TGTGCCAGCAAACAGGGGCCGATGCAGAATCAGCCCCAGCATTTT.

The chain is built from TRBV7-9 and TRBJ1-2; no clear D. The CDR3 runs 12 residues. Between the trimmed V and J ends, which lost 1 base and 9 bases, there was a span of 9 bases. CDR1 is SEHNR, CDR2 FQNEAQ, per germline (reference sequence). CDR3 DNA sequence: TGTGCCAGCAGCTTAGGGAGAGAGAGCTACACCTTC. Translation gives CASSLGRESYTF.

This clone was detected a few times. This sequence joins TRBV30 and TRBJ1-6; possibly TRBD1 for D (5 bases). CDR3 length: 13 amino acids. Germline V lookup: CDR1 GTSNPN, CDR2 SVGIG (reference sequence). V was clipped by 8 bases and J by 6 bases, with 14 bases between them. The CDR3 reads CAGHGAANSPLHF. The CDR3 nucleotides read TGTGCCGGTCATGGGGCAGCTAATTCACCCCTCCACTTT.

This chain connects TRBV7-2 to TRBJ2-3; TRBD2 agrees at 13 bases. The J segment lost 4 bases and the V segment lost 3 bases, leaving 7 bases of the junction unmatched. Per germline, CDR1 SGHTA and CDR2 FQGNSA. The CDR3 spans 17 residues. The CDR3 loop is CASSLRGTSGKADTQYF. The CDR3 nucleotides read TGTGCCAGCAGCTTGCGAGGGACTAGCGGGAAGGCAGATACGCAGTATTTT.

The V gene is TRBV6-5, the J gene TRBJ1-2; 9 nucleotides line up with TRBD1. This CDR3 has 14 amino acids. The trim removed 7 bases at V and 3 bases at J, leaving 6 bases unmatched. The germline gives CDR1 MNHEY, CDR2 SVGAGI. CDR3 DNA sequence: TGTGCCAGCACTCCGGGACAGGGACACTATGGCTACACCTTC. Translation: CASTPGQGHYGYTF.

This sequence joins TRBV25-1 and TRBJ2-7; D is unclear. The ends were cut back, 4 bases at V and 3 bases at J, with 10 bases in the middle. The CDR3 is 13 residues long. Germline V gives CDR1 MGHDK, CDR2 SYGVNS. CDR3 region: CASSVPYDYEQYF. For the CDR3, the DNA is TGTGCCAGCAGTGTGCCCTACGACTACGAGCAGTACTTC.

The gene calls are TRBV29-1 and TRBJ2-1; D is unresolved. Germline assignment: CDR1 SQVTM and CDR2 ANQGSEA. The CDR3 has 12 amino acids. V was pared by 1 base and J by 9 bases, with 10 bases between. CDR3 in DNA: TGCAGCGTTGAAGGTCGCGAGGTTGAGCAGTTCTTC. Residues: CSVEGREVEQFF.